The rows below give T cell receptor beta chains drawn from one sample of a study of early T cells in non-severe SARS-CoV-2 infection. One entry per CDR3 protein results from TCRdb running MiXCR on the 5' RACE reads. The sample has 40,000 to 65,000 distinct CDR3 sequences, around 8% seen once; the top ten hold approximately 9.8%. Sequencing was done on a sample of whole blood. The receptors were gathered from an adult who was a healthcare worker with PCR-confirmed SARS-CoV-2 infection or an uninfected control (not recorded which). CDR3s include the opening cysteine and the closing phenylalanine or tryptophan. The order of the fields is V gene, J gene, CDR3 length, clone size, D gene, CDR3 protein, CDR3 DNA. A D gene is named only where the DNA matches it firmly. Not every row has a clone size; where given, it reads once, few, many or a size class.

V: TRBV2
J: TRBJ1-2
length: 13
size: .
D: TRBD1
CDR3: CASKGQGVTGYTF
DNA: TGTGCCAGCAAGGGACAGGGGGTGACTGGCTACACCTTC

V: TRBV2
J: TRBJ2-3
length: 15
size: .
D: TRBD2
CDR3: CASIGEREGRNTQYF
DNA: TGTGCCAGCATCGGTGAGCGGGAGGGAAGGAATACGCAGTATTTT

V: TRBV6-1
J: TRBJ1-5
length: 16
size: medium-sized
D: .
CDR3: CASNTWIEDSNQPQHF
DNA: TGTGCCAGCAACACGTGGATCGAAGATAGCAATCAGCCCCAGCATTTT

V: TRBV19
J: TRBJ2-3
length: 17
size: few
D: TRBD1
CDR3: CASSIDQGGTGTDTQYF
DNA: TGTGCCAGTAGTATAGATCAAGGGGGCACGGGCACAGATACGCAGTATTTT

V: TRBV7-9
J: TRBJ2-5
length: 14
size: many
D: .
CDR3: CASSPRARQETQYF
DNA: TGTGCCAGCAGCCCCCGGGCTAGACAAGAGACCCAGTACTTC

V: TRBV6-6
J: TRBJ1-2
length: 13
size: few
D: .
CDR3: CASSAAGPYGYTF
DNA: TGTGCCAGCAGTGCAGCGGGACCTTATGGCTACACCTTC

V: TRBV7-2
J: TRBJ2-5
length: 13
size: few
D: .
CDR3: CASSPSRGETQYF
DNA: TGTGCCAGCAGCCCCAGTCGGGGGGAGACCCAGTACTTC

V: TRBV20-1
J: TRBJ1-1
length: 14
size: .
D: .
CDR3: CSARILQENTEAFF
DNA: TGCAGTGCTCGAATTCTACAGGAGAACACTGAAGCTTTCTTT

V: TRBV29-1
J: TRBJ2-1
length: 14
size: many
D: .
CDR3: CSVVPAGPWNEQFF
DNA: TGCAGCGTTGTCCCTGCGGGGCCTTGGAATGAGCAGTTCTTC

V: TRBV20-1
J: TRBJ2-7
length: 13
size: few
D: .
CDR3: CSAYMAANYEQYF
DNA: TGCAGTGCTTACATGGCAGCAAACTACGAGCAGTACTTC

V: TRBV19
J: TRBJ2-1
length: 15
size: few
D: .
CDR3: CASSTGRSSYNEQFF
DNA: TGTGCCAGTAGTACAGGCAGGAGCTCCTACAATGAGCAGTTCTTC

V: TRBV7-9
J: TRBJ2-5
length: 14
size: few
D: .
CDR3: CASSLGGSYETQYF
DNA: TGTGCCAGCAGCTTAGGGGGCAGTTACGAGACCCAGTACTTC

V: TRBV4-2
J: TRBJ1-4
length: 15
size: few
D: .
CDR3: CASSQEGGTNEKLFF
DNA: TGTGCCAGCAGCCAAGAGGGAGGAACTAATGAAAAACTGTTTTTT

V: TRBV12-3/TRBV12-4
J: TRBJ2-2
length: 17
size: many
D: TRBD2
CDR3: CASSLSLGRARTGELFF
DNA: TGTGCCAGCAGTCTCAGTCTCGGGAGGGCCAGGACCGGGGAGCTGTTTTTT

V: TRBV5-6
J: TRBJ2-4
length: 15
size: many
D: .
CDR3: CASSLRTVDKNIQYF
DNA: TGTGCCAGCAGCTTACGGACAGTGGACAAAAACATTCAGTACTTC

V: TRBV7-7
J: TRBJ2-3
length: 15
size: .
D: TRBD2
CDR3: CASSLSGGQGDTQYF
DNA: TGTGCCAGCAGCTTATCGGGAGGGCAAGGAGATACGCAGTATTTT

V: TRBV3-1
J: TRBJ1-1
length: 14
size: few
D: .
CDR3: CASSPSSRGTEAFF
DNA: TGTGCCAGCAGCCCTTCTTCAAGGGGCACTGAAGCTTTCTTT

V: TRBV7-9
J: TRBJ2-7
length: 16
size: .
D: TRBD1
CDR3: CASSDGTGYLSYEQYF
DNA: TGTGCCAGCAGCGACGGGACAGGGTACCTTTCCTACGAGCAGTACTTC

V: TRBV28
J: TRBJ2-3
length: 14
size: many
D: .
CDR3: CASSLSGSTDTQYF
DNA: TGTGCCAGCAGTTTATCGGGCAGCACAGATACGCAGTATTTT

V: TRBV5-6
J: TRBJ2-5
length: 14
size: medium-sized
D: .
CDR3: CASSADGQQETQYF
DNA: TGTGCCAGCAGCGCGGACGGCCAACAAGAGACCCAGTACTTC

V: TRBV20-1
J: TRBJ2-4
length: 15
size: many
D: .
CDR3: CSASQPRGGGNIQYF
DNA: TGCAGTGCTAGTCAACCGAGGGGGGGAGGAAACATTCAGTACTTC

V: TRBV29-1
J: TRBJ1-2
length: 13
size: few
D: .
CDR3: CSVDGPSSYGYTF
DNA: TGCAGCGTAGATGGACCCTCCTCCTATGGCTACACCTTC

V: TRBV18
J: TRBJ2-1
length: 16
size: many
D: TRBD2
CDR3: CASSERGTSGRHEQFF
DNA: TGTGCCAGCTCCGAGAGAGGGACTAGCGGGAGACATGAGCAGTTCTTC

V: TRBV7-2
J: TRBJ2-7
length: 15
size: few
D: TRBD2
CDR3: CASSLAASGTYEQYF
DNA: TGTGCCAGCAGCTTAGCGGCTAGCGGGACCTACGAGCAGTACTTC

V: TRBV20-1
J: TRBJ2-4
length: 13
size: many
D: .
CDR3: CSARDPRGNIQYF
DNA: TGCAGTGCTAGAGATCCAAGGGGGAACATTCAGTACTTC

V: TRBV20-1
J: TRBJ2-7
length: 15
size: many
D: .
CDR3: CSARSRDLTSYEQYF
DNA: TGCAGTGCTAGAAGCCGGGACCTTACATCCTACGAGCAGTACTTC

V: TRBV20-1
J: TRBJ2-4
length: 16
size: many
D: TRBD2
CDR3: CSASQTSGPIGNIQYF
DNA: TGCAGTGCTAGTCAGACTAGCGGACCAATAGGAAACATTCAGTACTTC

V: TRBV12-3/TRBV12-4
J: TRBJ2-1
length: 13
size: .
D: .
CDR3: CASGIAVYNEQFF
DNA: TGTGCCAGCGGTATAGCGGTTTACAATGAGCAGTTCTTC

V: TRBV20-1
J: TRBJ2-3
length: 14
size: few
D: .
CDR3: CSARPSVNTDTQYF
DNA: TGCAGTGCTCGTCCGAGCGTGAACACAGATACGCAGTATTTT

V: TRBV7-6
J: TRBJ2-1
length: 18
size: few
D: .
CDR3: CASSLARLIEGRYNEQFF
DNA: TGTGCCAGCAGCTTAGCGCGGCTGATCGAGGGGAGATACAATGAGCAGTTCTTC

V: TRBV20-1
J: TRBJ1-1
length: 15
size: many
D: .
CDR3: CSASYDSREGTEAFF
DNA: TGCAGTGCTAGTTACGACAGTAGAGAGGGCACTGAAGCTTTCTTT